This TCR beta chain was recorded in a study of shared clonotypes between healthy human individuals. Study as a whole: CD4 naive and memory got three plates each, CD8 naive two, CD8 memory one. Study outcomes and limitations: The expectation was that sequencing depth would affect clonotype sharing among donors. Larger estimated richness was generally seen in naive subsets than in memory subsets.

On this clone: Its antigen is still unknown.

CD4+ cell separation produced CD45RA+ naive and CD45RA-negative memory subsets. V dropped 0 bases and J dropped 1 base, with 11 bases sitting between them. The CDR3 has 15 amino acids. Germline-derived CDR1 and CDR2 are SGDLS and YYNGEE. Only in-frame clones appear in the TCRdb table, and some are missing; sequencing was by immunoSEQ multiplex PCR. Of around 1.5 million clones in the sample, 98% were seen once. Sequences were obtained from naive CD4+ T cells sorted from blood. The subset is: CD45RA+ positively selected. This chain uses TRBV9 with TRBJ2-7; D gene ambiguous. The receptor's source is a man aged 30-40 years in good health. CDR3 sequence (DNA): TGTGCCAGCAGCGTAGGCTACCAGCTTTCCTACGAGCAGTACTTC. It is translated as CASSVGYQLSYEQYF.